A single sample gave rise to the 22 T cell receptor beta chains below, sequenced in a study of graft-versus-host responses after intestinal transplantation. The antigens of these receptors remain unknown. Data came from immunoSEQ multiplex PCR; TCRdb stores just in-frame clones and leaves some out. The table lists roughly 90,000 clones, 88% of them singletons. The sample was unstimulated CD4+ T cells sorted from spleen or lymph node cells, taken before transplant. Receptors were obtained from a human donor who was the organ donor for an intestinal transplant.

The V and J genes are TRBV2 and TRBJ2-7; a possible D gene is TRBD2 (5 bases). Germline-derived CDR1 and CDR2 are SNHLY and FYNNEI. The germline V and J ends were trimmed by 1 base and 0 bases, with 7 bases remaining between them. There are 14 residues in the CDR3. This CDR3 reads CASSEERASYEQYF. In DNA form, the CDR3 reads TGTGCCAGCAGTGAAGAGAGGGCCTCCTACGAGCAGTACTTC.

The chain joins TRBV7-9 to TRBJ2-1; no firm D call. This CDR3 has 10 residues. The V gene lost 7 bases and the J gene lost 12 bases, with 10 bases spanning the gap. The V gene's germline CDR1 is SEHNR and CDR2 FQNEAQ (reference sequence). CDR3 loop: CASTPLGQFF. The CDR3 nucleotides are TGTGCCAGCACCCCCCTAGGGCAGTTCTTC.

The rearrangement joins TRBV18 to TRBJ2-7; a weak D match, TRBD1 (5 bases). Between the trimmed V and J ends, which lost 2 bases and 5 bases, there was a span of 13 bases. The CDR3 extends over 14 amino acids. The germline gives CDR1 KGHSH, CDR2 LQKENI. CDR3 sequence reads: CASSPGATVDEQYF. DNA of the CDR3: TGTGCCAGCTCACCAGGGGCAACGGTGGACGAGCAGTACTTC. The full variable domain, with the rest looked up from reference TRBV18 and TRBJ2-7, is NAGVMQNPRHLVRRRGQEARLRCSPMKGHSHVYWYRQLPEEGLKFMVYLQKENIIDESGMPKERFSAEFPKEGPSILRIQQVVRGDSAAYFCASSPGATVDEQYFGPGTRLTVT.

The chain is built from TRBV6-1 and TRBJ1-1; D perhaps matches TRBD1 (5 bases). The V gene lost 6 bases and the J gene lost 0 bases, with 8 bases spanning the gap. The CDR3 has 13 residues. Germline loops: CDR1 MNHNS, CDR2 SASEGT. The CDR3 DNA is TGTGCCAGCAGAGGGGTGATGAACACTGAAGCTTTCTTT. Translated: CASRGVMNTEAFF.

The chain combines TRBV11-2 with TRBJ2-5, with TRBD1 as a possible D gene (7 bases). V was pared by 5 bases and J by 0 bases, with 13 bases between. The CDR3 length is 15 residues. The germline V gene encodes CDR1 SGHAT and CDR2 FQNNGV. CDR3 sequence: CASSPRGEDQETQYF. The DNA of the CDR3 is TGTGCCAGCAGCCCCAGGGGGGAGGACCAAGAGACCCAGTACTTC.

The chain couples TRBV18 to TRBJ2-2, with D perhaps TRBD2 (5 bases). Germline CDR1 and CDR2: KGHSH and LQKENI. The CDR3 runs to 14 residues. V was cut by 3 bases and J by 3 bases, with 8 bases left in between. In nucleotides, the CDR3 is TGTGCCAGCTCACCCCTAGCTTACACCGGGGAGCTGTTTTTT. It yields the protein CASSPLAYTGELFF.

Only a few counts were recorded for this clone. The V gene is TRBV5-1, the J gene TRBJ1-3; 7 bases fit TRBD1. This CDR3 comprises 15 residues. V was clipped by 4 bases and J by 4 bases; unmatched bases: 8. Germline V gene lookup returns CDR1 SGHRS and CDR2 YFSETQ. Here the CDR3 reads CASSPNWDRGNTIYF. The CDR3 DNA follows: TGCGCCAGCAGCCCGAATTGGGACAGAGGAAACACCATATATTTT.

J is TRBJ1-1 and V is TRBV11-2; no firm D call. Between the trimmed V and J ends, which lost 0 bases and 10 bases, there was a span of 12 bases. Germline V gives CDR1 SGHAT, CDR2 FQNNGV. This CDR3 region has 13 residues. In nucleotides, the CDR3 is TGTGCCAGCAGCTTAGACGGCGAGGGTCGAGCTTTCTTT. It encodes CASSLDGEGRAFF.

This chain joins TRBV4-2 and TRBJ2-3, with D perhaps TRBD1 (5 bases). CDR1 and CDR2 (germline): LGHNA, YNFKEQ. CDR3 size: 14 residues. The V end lost 4 bases, the J end lost 5 bases, and 13 bases lay between the germline ends. In DNA, the CDR3 is TGTGCCAGCAGCCGGTGGGGCCCACAAGATACGCAGTATTTT. Translated: CASSRWGPQDTQYF.

The rearrangement uses TRBV18 and TRBJ1-2, with TRBD1 matching 11 bases. Germline V gene sequence: CDR1 KGHSH, CDR2 LQKENI. V shed 3 bases, J shed 4 bases, and the junction held 7 bases outside the gene matches. CDR3 size: 16 residues. Here the CDR3 reads CASSPRTGGDTYGYTF. CDR3 in DNA: TGTGCCAGCTCACCCCGGACAGGGGGCGATACCTATGGCTACACCTTC.

The CDR3 region has the DNA TGTGCCAGTAGTATAGGCCCGGCGGGACAGGGTCTTCAGCCCCAGCATTTT. This sequence encodes CASSIGPAGQGLQPQHF. The chain uses TRBV19 and TRBJ1-5, with TRBD1 identical over 9 bases. This CDR3 has 17 residues. V lost 1 base, J lost 6 bases, and 10 bases stayed unmatched. Germline V lookup: CDR1 LNHDA, CDR2 SQIVND (reference sequence).

CDR3 loop: CASSIRLPDTQYF. CDR3 nucleotide sequence: TGTGCCAGTAGTATTCGCCTACCGGATACGCAGTATTTT. This chain links TRBV19 with TRBJ2-3, with unresolved D. V lost 3 bases to trimming and J lost 6 bases, with 10 bases between them. Per the germline V gene, CDR1 is LNHDA and CDR2 is SQIVND (reference sequence). The CDR3 is 13 residues long.

The chain recombines TRBV10-3 with TRBJ2-7, with TRBD1 matching 9 bases. J gave up 6 bases and V 6 bases, and 12 bases lay outside the gene matches. Germline V lookup: CDR1 ENHRY, CDR2 SYGVKD. This CDR3 region has 15 residues. CDR3 in amino acids: CAISPGGQGMGEQYF. CDR3 DNA sequence: TGTGCCATCAGCCCCGGAGGACAGGGGATGGGCGAGCAGTACTTC.

The chain couples TRBV5-5 to TRBJ2-3; D is perhaps TRBD2 (5 bases). The CDR3 length is 14 residues. The germline V gene encodes CDR1 SGHKS and CDR2 YYEKEE (reference sequence). V lost 0 bases, J lost 6 bases, and 11 bases lay in between. CDR3 protein: CASSLAASMDTQYF. In DNA, the CDR3 is TGTGCCAGCAGCTTGGCCGCTAGCATGGATACGCAGTATTTT.

This clone was detected a few times. The rearrangement joins TRBV6-5 to TRBJ2-1; TRBD1 is a possible D gene (7 bases). CDR3 size: 15 residues. With 3 bases removed from V and 8 bases from J, the gap between germline ends came to 17 bases. Germline assignment: CDR1 MNHEY and CDR2 SVGAGI. The CDR3 DNA sequence: TGTGCCAGCAGTTATCGGAGTGGAGGGGGCTATGAGCAGTTCTTC. Amino acids: CASSYRSGGGYEQFF.

The CDR3 is CASSDSGAGGNHEQYF. In DNA, the CDR3 is TGTGCCAGCAGTGACTCTGGGGCAGGGGGTAACCACGAGCAGTACTTC. The chain recombines TRBV6-4 with TRBJ2-7, with 7 bases lining up with TRBD1. With 0 bases clipped from V and 5 bases from J, the junction kept 10 bases outside the gene matches. This CDR3 comprises 16 residues. Germline lookup yields CDR1 MRHNA and CDR2 SNTAGT.

This chain connects TRBV18 to TRBJ1-2, with TRBD1 as a possible D gene (6 bases). Per germline, CDR1 KGHSH and CDR2 LQKENI. With 6 bases removed from V and 7 bases from J, the gap between germline ends came to 18 bases. The CDR3 length is 14 residues. DNA of the CDR3: TGTGCCAGCTCCCTTCGACAGGTATGGGCTGGCTACACCTTC. It encodes CASSLRQVWAGYTF.

J is TRBJ2-1 and V is TRBV27, with D tentatively TRBD2 (5 bases). The CDR3 runs to 16 residues. V was cut by 5 bases and J by 0 bases, with 14 bases left in between. CDR1 MNHEY and CDR2 SMNVEV come from the germline V gene (reference sequence). CDR3 in amino acids: CASSPMGSSSYNEQFF. DNA of the CDR3: TGTGCCAGCAGTCCAATGGGGAGCAGCTCCTACAATGAGCAGTTCTTC.

The chain links TRBV29-1 to TRBJ2-1; TRBD2 might be the D (6 bases). CDR1 and CDR2 from the germline V gene are SQVTM and ANQGSEA. CDR3 length: 11 residues. Trimming took 3 bases from V and 9 from J, leaving 9 bases between them. The chain's CDR3 is CSVETSTEQFF. The CDR3 DNA follows: TGCAGCGTTGAGACTAGTACTGAGCAGTTCTTC.

With regard to this clone: The junction differs from germline at one of its ends, possibly a read error. This chain links TRBV6-5 with TRBJ2-7, with D maybe TRBD2 (5 bases). CDR1 MNHEY and CDR2 SVGAGI come from the germline V gene. This CDR3 has 13 residues. The CDR3 coding sequence is TGTGCCAGCAGTTACTCTCCCGGGGTCCTAGGACACTTC. Amino acids: CASSYSPGVLGHF.

The rearrangement joins TRBV5-6 to TRBJ1-6; the match to TRBD1 covers 8 bases. The CDR3 has 16 amino acids. Germline V CDR1 and CDR2: SGHDT, YYEEEE. V dropped 5 bases and J dropped 4; count of bases not matched to a gene: 8. The chain's CDR3 is CASRKRGQEYNSPLHF. In DNA form, the CDR3 reads TGTGCCAGCAGAAAAAGGGGACAGGAATATAATTCACCCCTCCACTTT.

This clone was seen only a few times. V gene TRBV20-1 combines with J gene TRBJ2-5; D is undetermined. Trimming removed 1 base from V and 4 bases from J, with 4 bases in between. The CDR3 extends over 11 amino acids. Germline-derived CDR1 and CDR2 are DFQATT and SNEGSKA (reference sequence). The CDR3: CSARAGETQYF. The CDR3 DNA reads as TGCAGTGCTAGAGCAGGAGAGACCCAGTACTTC.